What follows is one TCR beta chain and its context. What it binds is not known. These data come from a study of cytotoxic CD8 clonotypes in ibrutinib-treated CLL. Study as a whole: After a median of almost 70 months, about 14 patients stayed remitted and around 12 progressed; responses had been partial in 24 and complete in 2.

V dropped 5 bases and J dropped 9 bases, with 8 bases sitting between them. CDR1 is SGHVS and CDR2 is FQNEAQ in the germline V gene. CDR3 size: 12 residues. Data came from immunoSEQ multiplex PCR; TCRdb stores just in-frame clones and leaves some out. The table has fewer than 35,000 clones, 65% to 90% seen once. Study-wide results and caveats: Researchers report that baseline clonality outpaced age-matched healthy donors and tracked circulating CD8+ T-cell counts. Sustained-remission patients were sampled at one set of times and progressing patients at different ones.

Sequences were derived from PBMCs, sampled after 24 months of ibrutinib treatment. The chain carries TRBV7-8 and TRBJ1-6; D is ambiguous. The receptor was isolated from a human donor with chronic lymphocytic leukemia. CDR3: CASSLEGSPLHF. CDR3 coding DNA: TGTGCCAGCAGCCTCGAGGGTTCACCCCTCCACTTT.